The 28 T cell receptor beta chains presented below share a single source sample, sequenced in a study of blood T cell repertoires in COVID-19. Only in-frame clones appear in the TCRdb table, and some are missing; sequencing was by immunoSEQ multiplex PCR. This sample has 90,000 to 120,000 clones, with 70% to 90% found just once. Input material: peripheral blood. These receptors all come from a human donor in a cohort sampled during active COVID-19.

This clone is a singleton in its sample. This chain connects TRBV19 to TRBJ1-1; no firm D call. V lost 6 bases, J lost 3 bases, and 11 bases lay in between. Germline loops: CDR1 LNHDA, CDR2 SQIVND (reference sequence). This CDR3 contains 13 residues. This CDR3 reads CASSQAQDTEAFF. In nucleotides, the CDR3 is TGTGCCAGTAGCCAGGCCCAGGACACTGAAGCTTTCTTT.

The gene calls are TRBV28 and TRBJ2-7; D possibly corresponds to TRBD1 (5 bases). The CDR3 has 13 amino acids. Trimming removed 7 bases from V and 9 bases from J, with 19 bases in between. Germline CDR1 reads MDHEN; CDR2 reads SYDVKM. This CDR3 reads CASTSGQNRRQYF. The CDR3 coding sequence is TGTGCCAGCACATCAGGACAAAATCGACGGCAGTACTTC.

The V and J genes are TRBV4-2 and TRBJ1-4; TRBD1 matches 7 bases. This CDR3 is 17 amino acids long. V shed 0 bases and J 5 bases; nucleotides not matched to a gene: 9. The germline CDR1 and CDR2 sequences are LGHNA and YNFKEQ. The CDR3 protein is CASSQEGIRGRNEKLFF. The DNA of the CDR3 is TGTGCCAGCAGCCAAGAAGGCATCAGGGGGAGGAATGAAAAACTGTTTTTT.

The rearrangement joins TRBV5-6 to TRBJ2-1; weak D call: TRBD1 (6 bases). Germline assignment: CDR1 SGHDT and CDR2 YYEEEE. This CDR3 comprises 18 residues. V gave up 4 bases and J gave up 2 bases, with 22 bases separating them. The CDR3 spells CASSLRDNFLLTYNEQFF. CDR3 nucleotide sequence: TGTGCCAGCAGCCTCCGGGACAACTTCCTCCTCACCTACAATGAGCAGTTCTTC. The full variable domain, with the rest looked up from reference TRBV5-6 and TRBJ2-1, is DAGVTQSPTHLIKTRGQQVTLRCSPKSGHDTVSWYQQALGQGPQFIFQYYEEEERQRGNFPDRFSGHQFPNYSSELNVNALLLGDSALYLCASSLRDNFLLTYNEQFFGPGTRLTVL.

This chain links TRBV14 with TRBJ1-2; tentatively, D is TRBD1 (6 bases). V was clipped by 4 bases and J by 6 bases, with 21 bases between them. CDR3 length: 16 residues. Germline V CDR1 and CDR2: SGHDN, FVKESK. The CDR3 nucleotides read TGTGCCAGCAGCCTGGGCGGACAGCAGGGTTTTAATGGCTACACCTTC. It codes for CASSLGGQQGFNGYTF. Together with reference TRBV14 and TRBJ1-2, the CDR3 gives the full variable domain: EAGVTQFPSHSVIEKGQTVTLRCDPISGHDNLYWYRRVMGKEIKFLLHFVKESKQDESGMPNNRFLAERTGGTYSTLKVQPAELEDSGVYFCASSLGGQQGFNGYTFGSGTRLTVV.

J is TRBJ1-4 and V is TRBV4-2; D is uncertain. CDR1 LGHNA and CDR2 YNFKEQ come from the germline V gene. The CDR3 is 17 residues long. Deletions cut 1 base from V and 0 bases from J, with 12 bases between. CDR3 residues: CASSQGSGRATNEKLFF. The CDR3 DNA follows: TGTGCCAGCAGCCAAGGTTCGGGGAGGGCAACTAATGAAAAACTGTTTTTT.

This clone was counted once. V usage is TRBV9 and J usage is TRBJ2-5, with 7 bases identical to TRBD1. Trimming cost V 2 bases and J 4 bases; bases outside gene matches: 5. The germline V gene encodes CDR1 SGDLS and CDR2 YYNGEE. The CDR3 runs to 14 residues. The CDR3, as DNA: TGTGCCAGCAGCGTCGGGACAGTGGGAGAGACCCAGTACTTC. Encoded protein: CASSVGTVGETQYF.

This chain connects TRBV6-6 to TRBJ2-7; possible D gene TRBD2, 7 bases. Trimming took 2 bases from V and 2 from J, leaving 13 bases between them. Germline V gene lookup returns CDR1 MNHNY and CDR2 SVGAGI (reference sequence). The CDR3 has 15 residues. The CDR3 reads CASSYGGAHTYEQYF. For the CDR3, the DNA is TGTGCCAGCAGTTACGGGGGGGCCCACACCTACGAGCAGTACTTC.

The chain recombines TRBV5-1 with TRBJ2-7, with 8 bases fitting TRBD1. Unmatched junction bases numbered 3, after V lost 4 bases and J lost 0 bases. This CDR3 has 14 residues. Germline CDR1 SGHRS, CDR2 YFSETQ. The CDR3, as DNA: TGCGCCAGCAGCCCGGGACAGGCCTCCTACGAGCAGTACTTC. This codes for CASSPGQASYEQYF.

This clone appeared a single time. The V call is TRBV27, the J call TRBJ2-5; D uncertain. Germline CDR1 is MNHEY and CDR2 is SMNVEV (reference sequence). Trimming took 0 bases from V and 0 from J, leaving 5 bases between them. This CDR3 contains 14 residues. The chain's CDR3 is CASSLSQNQETQYF. CDR3 nucleotides: TGTGCCAGCAGTTTATCCCAAAACCAAGAGACCCAGTACTTC.

The chain recombines TRBV19 with TRBJ2-4, with 7 bases identical to TRBD1. The CDR3 is 12 amino acids. CDR1 LNHDA and CDR2 SQIVND come from the germline V gene (reference sequence). After removal of 5 bases from V and 15 bases from J, the junction contained 10 bases not matched to a gene. The CDR3 DNA reads TGTGCCAGTAGTGTCCCACAGGGGTTTAGGTACTTC. Its protein is CASSVPQGFRYF.

The rearrangement links TRBV24-1 to TRBJ1-2; 7 bases are shared with TRBD1. Germline loops: CDR1 KGHDR, CDR2 SFDVKD. The V segment lost 3 bases and the J segment 4 bases; nucleotides outside the gene matches: 7. The CDR3 is made up of 15 amino acids. The DNA of the CDR3 is TGTGCCACCAGTGATCCCACCGGGACAGCCTATGGCTACACCTTC. This sequence encodes CATSDPTGTAYGYTF.

The chain links TRBV7-2 to TRBJ1-3, with D perhaps matching TRBD1 (6 bases). In germline, CDR1 is SGHTA, CDR2 FQGNSA. This CDR3 spans 14 amino acids. V was trimmed by 5 bases and J by 7 bases, leaving 15 bases between them. CDR3 sequence (DNA): TGTGCCAGCAGCCCACTATCCCAGGGGAACACCATATATTTT. Translated, it gives CASSPLSQGNTIYF.

This CDR3 reads CAIRGADYGYTF. In DNA form, the CDR3 reads TGTGCCATCAGGGGGGCGGACTATGGCTACACCTTC. The chain joins TRBV10-3 to TRBJ1-2; D is possibly TRBD1 (6 bases). This CDR3 has 12 residues. The germline V gene encodes CDR1 ENHRY and CDR2 SYGVKD. Trimming removed 6 bases from V and 3 bases from J, with 8 bases in between.

V and J are TRBV7-2 and TRBJ1-6; D not certain. Per germline, CDR1 SGHTA and CDR2 FQGNSA. The V end was cut by 0 bases, the J end by 7 bases, with 16 bases between. The CDR3 spans 17 residues. Here the CDR3 DNA reads TGTGCCAGCAGCTTAGCTGGTCGGGGTCGAATGAATTCACCCCTCCACTTT. This sequence encodes CASSLAGRGRMNSPLHF. The full variable domain, rest sourced from reference TRBV7-2 and TRBJ1-6, is GAGVSQSPSNKVTEKGKDVELRCDPISGHTALYWYRQSLGQGLEFLIYFQGNSAPDKSGLPSDRFSAERTGGSVSTLTIQRTQQEDSAVYLCASSLAGRGRMNSPLHFGNGTRLTVT.

The count of this clone is one. The V call is TRBV7-9, the J call TRBJ2-3; 9 positions agree with TRBD2. Germline CDR1 SEHNR, CDR2 FQNEAQ (reference sequence). The CDR3 covers 15 residues. Trimming cost V 5 bases and J 3 bases; bases outside gene matches: 6. In DNA, the CDR3 is TGTGCCAGCAGCCAATCAGCGGGGGGAACAGATACGCAGTATTTT. Amino acid sequence: CASSQSAGGTDTQYF.

The CDR3 coding sequence is TGTGCCAGCAGGACTAGGGTTTGGGGTGAGCAGTTCTTC. Translated: CASRTRVWGEQFF. The V call is TRBV5-8, the J call TRBJ2-1; tentatively, D is TRBD2 (6 bases). The CDR3 consists of 13 residues. Germline CDR1 and CDR2: SGHTS and YDEGEE. V was shortened by 5 bases and J by 9 bases, with 15 bases between the two germline ends.

The gene calls are TRBV28 and TRBJ1-2; D ambiguous. The V gene lost 3 bases and the J gene lost 8 bases, with 16 bases spanning the gap. Per the germline V gene, CDR1 is MDHEN and CDR2 is SYDVKM. The CDR3 is 14 amino acids. CDR3 bases: TGTGCCAGCAGTTTCCGCGACGGTACGGGGGGCTACACCTTC. Translated: CASSFRDGTGGYTF.

J is TRBJ2-3 and V is TRBV19, with D maybe TRBD2 (6 bases). The CDR3 loop spans 15 amino acids. V shed 3 bases and J shed 4 bases, with 14 bases lying between them. The V gene's germline CDR1 is LNHDA and CDR2 SQIVND (reference sequence). The CDR3 loop is CASSMGVGGPDTQYF. CDR3 sequence (DNA): TGTGCCAGTAGTATGGGAGTGGGGGGTCCAGATACGCAGTATTTT.

This chain's CDR3 is CASSIGGILNQPQHF. In DNA, the CDR3 is TGTGCCAGTAGTATAGGAGGCATCCTTAATCAGCCCCAGCATTTT. J is TRBJ1-5 and V is TRBV19; the D is unclear. The length of the CDR3 is 15 residues. Germline V lookup: CDR1 LNHDA, CDR2 SQIVND (reference sequence). The V end lost 1 base, the J end lost 4 bases, and 11 bases lay between the germline ends.

This clone was observed a single time. This specimen includes other DNA sequences encoding the same CDR3. The V and J genes are TRBV19 and TRBJ1-2; 9 bases match TRBD1. V gave up 7 bases and J gave up 2 bases; unmatched junction bases: 5. CDR1 and CDR2 from the germline V gene are LNHDA and SQIVND (reference sequence). There are 14 residues in the CDR3. The CDR3 sequence is CASIRTGENYGYTF. The CDR3 DNA reads TGTGCCAGTATTAGGACAGGGGAGAACTATGGCTACACCTTC.

V usage is TRBV9 and J usage is TRBJ2-7; the match to TRBD2 covers 7 bases. This CDR3 has 13 amino acids. With V trimmed by 3 bases and J by 6 bases, 6 bases remained unmatched. The germline gives CDR1 SGDLS, CDR2 YYNGEE. This CDR3 is CASSDSGRGEQYF. DNA for the CDR3: TGTGCCAGCAGCGATTCAGGGAGGGGCGAGCAGTACTTC.

The chain joins TRBV6-2 or TRBV6-3 to TRBJ1-4, with a tentative D call TRBD1 (6 bases). The length of the CDR3 is 14 residues. Germline V gives CDR1 MNHEY, CDR2 SVGEGT. The V end lost 4 bases, the J end lost 5 bases, and 11 bases lay between the germline ends. The CDR3 region has the DNA TGTGCCAGCAGTTGGGACATTGGGAATGAAAAACTGTTTTTT. Its protein is CASSWDIGNEKLFF.

This clone occurred once. This chain connects TRBV4-3 to TRBJ2-3; TRBD2 agrees at 13 bases. The CDR3 contains 18 residues. The V gene end was trimmed by 0 bases and the J gene end by 4 bases; junction bases not matched to a gene: 7. In germline, CDR1 is LGHNA, CDR2 YSLEER. The CDR3: CASSQDLTSGGAPDTQYF. The CDR3, as DNA: TGCGCCAGCAGCCAAGATCTTACTAGCGGGGGGGCCCCAGATACGCAGTATTTT.

The genes are TRBV7-9 and TRBJ2-1; D may be TRBD1 (6 bases). The length of the CDR3 is 15 residues. Trimming left V 7 bases short and J 3 bases short, with 16 bases between. Germline V lookup: CDR1 SEHNR, CDR2 FQNEAQ (reference sequence). The CDR3 nucleotides read TGTGCCAGCACCGTAGGGGCAGGGGTCTACAATGAGCAGTTCTTC. Its protein product is CASTVGAGVYNEQFF. Drawing the rest from reference TRBV7-9 and TRBJ2-1, the complete variable domain is DTGVSQNPRHKITKRGQNVTFRCDPISEHNRLYWYRQTLGQGPEFLTYFQNEAQLEKSRLLSDRFSAERPKGSFSTLEIQRTEQGDSAMYLCASTVGAGVYNEQFFGPGTRLTVL.

This chain joins TRBV2 and TRBJ2-1; D might be TRBD2 (6 bases). Per germline, CDR1 SNHLY and CDR2 FYNNEI. This CDR3 comprises 14 residues. Trimming removed 6 bases at V and 5 bases at J, with 14 bases between. CDR3 bases: TGTGCCAGCAGCTCCGGGACTCTCAACAATGAGCAGTTCTTC. Protein: CASSSGTLNNEQFF.

The chain has TRBV7-8 and TRBJ2-1; D is ambiguous. The V end lost 5 bases, the J end lost 9 bases, and 14 bases lay between the germline ends. Germline CDR1 reads SGHVS; CDR2 reads FQNEAQ. This CDR3 is built from 13 residues. CDR3 in amino acids: CASSPVVPGEQFF. The CDR3 DNA reads TGTGCCAGCAGCCCCGTAGTACCTGGTGAGCAGTTCTTC.

The J gene is TRBJ2-7, the V gene TRBV6-5; maybe TRBD2 (6 bases). CDR1 is MNHEY, CDR2 SVGAGI, per germline. V lost 5 bases and J 5 bases, leaving 16 bases between the germline ends. The length of the CDR3 is 14 residues. The CDR3 DNA is TGTGCCAGCAGTCCTCTGGGGGGATGGGACGAGCAGTACTTC. Its protein is CASSPLGGWDEQYF.